This T cell receptor beta chain was profiled in a study of early T cells in non-severe SARS-CoV-2 infection. Across the study: Chains from this unsorted whole-blood bulk RNA could not be paired.

This clonotype is medium-sized within its sample. Germline loops: CDR1 SGHVS, CDR2 FNYEAQ. Germline trimming cut 5 bases from V and 4 bases from J; bases unmatched to any gene: 8. This CDR3 comprises 15 residues. In the library, individual cDNA molecules carried attached unique molecular identifiers. Using its own MiXCR run on the 5' RACE reads, TCRdb lists one record per CDR3 protein. Of about 71,000 distinct CDR3 sequences in the sample, 13% to 15% are singletons; the top ten hold around 3.7%. This chain uses TRBV7-6 with TRBJ2-1; 7 nucleotides match TRBD2. Sequenced here: whole blood, sampled at baseline. This sequence originates from an adult who was a healthcare worker with PCR-confirmed SARS-CoV-2 infection or an uninfected control (not recorded which). Here the CDR3 DNA reads TGTGCCAGCAGCCGCAGCGGGACCAAATACAATGAGCAGTTCTTC. Protein product: CASSRSGTKYNEQFF.